The T cell receptor beta chain under discussion was sequenced for a study of immune cell composition in non-small cell lung cancer. Findings of the study overall: It was not proven that tumour-reactive clones equal dominant tumour-associated clones. Clones >0.5% enriched in tumour were rarer in adenocarcinoma (33%) than squamous (around 75%). TIL tumour reactivity correlated with maximal tumour-associated clone frequency in adenocarcinoma.

As regards this clone: Its antigen is undetermined.

Germline V gives CDR1 SGHAT, CDR2 FQNNGV. The trim removed 3 bases at V and 1 base at J, leaving 10 bases unmatched. This CDR3 spans 17 amino acids. Normal lung was taken at the farthest possible site, at least 3 cm from tumour. Genomic DNA came from frozen unsorted single-cell suspensions. Profiled with immunoSEQ multiplex PCR; TCRdb holds only in-frame clones, not every one. The sample has about 9,000 clones; 77% are singletons. V and J are TRBV11-2 and TRBJ2-3; 7 bases line up with TRBD2. This sequence was found in a human donor with non-small cell lung cancer. Sequencing was done on a sample of non-adjacent lung tissue. The CDR3 region has the DNA TGTGCCAGCAGCTTTCTACTTGGCGGGAGCGGCACAGATACGCAGTATTTT. It translates to CASSFLLGGSGTDTQYF.